This T cell receptor beta chain originates from a study of blood T cell repertoires in COVID-19. Study background: Both acute and convalescent COVID-19 samples were obtained from the United States, Italy and Spain. Sample material is recorded as cDNA or gDNA derived from T cells, B-cell-depleted T cells, or PBMCs.

Germline CDR1 SGHRS, CDR2 YFSETQ. The trim removed 0 bases at V and 4 bases at J, leaving 7 bases unmatched. The CDR3 runs to 16 residues. Source study methods: By means of reference gene primer amplification, nucleated cell counts were estimated. Only in-frame clones appear in the TCRdb table, and some are missing; sequencing was by immunoSEQ multiplex PCR. D and trimming were read from the DNA, whereas the V and J calls and clone size are those reported in that table. This table has around 170,000 clones, 65% to 85% appearing once. The sequence derives from a woman at least 80 years old with acute or convalescent COVID-19. The sequenced sample was peripheral blood. This chain connects TRBV5-1 to TRBJ2-3; 8 nucleotides agree with TRBD2. The CDR3, as DNA: TGCGCCAGCAGCTTGGGTTCTAGCGGGTCGGCAGATACGCAGTATTTT. It specifies CASSLGSSGSADTQYF.